Presented here are 2 T cell receptor beta chains from one specimen sequenced in a study of HIV-infected patients and healthy controls. All unsorted peripheral T cells were captured because whole blood was used without fractionation. Approximately 500 ng RNA was reverse transcribed with alpha and beta constant-region primers. Alpha and beta chain libraries were made separately by chain-specific third strand synthesis with multiplexing indices. TCRdb fed the 5' RACE reads into MiXCR, producing one record per CDR3 protein. The sample records approximately 15,000 distinct CDR3 sequences, roughly 7.5% being singletons. Sequenced sample: blood. The origin of the receptors is an adult in good health.

This chain uses TRBV7-9 with TRBJ1-4; D uncertain. This CDR3 is built from 14 residues. V was pared by 2 bases and J by 0 bases, with 4 bases between. The germline CDR1 and CDR2 sequences are SEHNR and FQNEAQ (reference sequence). The CDR3 DNA follows: TGTGCCAGCAGCTTACCCGCAACTAATGAAAAACTGTTTTTT. Its protein product is CASSLPATNEKLFF.

This clonotype was detected many times. This chain links TRBV6-5 with TRBJ2-3, with D perhaps matching TRBD2 (6 bases). The length of the CDR3 is 16 residues. V dropped 2 bases and J dropped 3 bases, with 15 bases sitting between them. From germline, CDR1 is MNHEY and CDR2 SVGAGI. The CDR3 loop reads CASSYGPGVGTDTQYF. CDR3 nucleotide sequence: TGTGCCAGCAGTTACGGACCGGGAGTAGGTACAGATACGCAGTATTTT.